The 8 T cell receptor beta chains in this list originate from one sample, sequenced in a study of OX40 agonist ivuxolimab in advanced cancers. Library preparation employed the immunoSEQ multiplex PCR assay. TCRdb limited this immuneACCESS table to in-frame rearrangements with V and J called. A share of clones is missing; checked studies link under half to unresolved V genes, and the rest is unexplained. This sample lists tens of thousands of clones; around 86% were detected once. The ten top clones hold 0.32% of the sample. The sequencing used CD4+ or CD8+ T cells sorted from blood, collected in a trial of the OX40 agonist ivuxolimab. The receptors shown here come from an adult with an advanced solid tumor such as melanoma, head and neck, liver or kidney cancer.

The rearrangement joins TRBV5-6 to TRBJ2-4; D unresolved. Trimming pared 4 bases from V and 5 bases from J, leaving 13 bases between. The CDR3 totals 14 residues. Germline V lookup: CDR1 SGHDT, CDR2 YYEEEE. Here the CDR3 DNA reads TGTGCCAGCAGCCCGCAGAACCGGCAAAACATTCAGTACTTC. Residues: CASSPQNRQNIQYF.

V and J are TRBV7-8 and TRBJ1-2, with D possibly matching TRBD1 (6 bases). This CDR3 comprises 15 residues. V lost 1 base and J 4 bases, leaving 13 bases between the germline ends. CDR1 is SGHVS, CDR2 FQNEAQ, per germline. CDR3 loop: CASSLDLGGAYGYTF. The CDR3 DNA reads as TGTGCCAGCAGCTTAGATCTGGGGGGCGCCTATGGCTACACCTTC.

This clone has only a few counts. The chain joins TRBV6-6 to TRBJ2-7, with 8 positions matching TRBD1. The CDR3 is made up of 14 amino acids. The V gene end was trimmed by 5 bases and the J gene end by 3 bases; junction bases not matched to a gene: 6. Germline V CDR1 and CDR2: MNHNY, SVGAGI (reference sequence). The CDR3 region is CASSPGQGSYEQYV. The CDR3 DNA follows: TGTGCCAGCAGTCCCGGACAGGGAAGCTACGAGCAGTACGTC.

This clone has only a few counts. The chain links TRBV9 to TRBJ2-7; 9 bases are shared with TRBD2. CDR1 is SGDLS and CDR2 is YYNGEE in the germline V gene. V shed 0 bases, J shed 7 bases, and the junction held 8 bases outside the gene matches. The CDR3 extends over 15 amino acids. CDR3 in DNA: TGTGCCAGCAGCGTAGCTTCTAGCGGGGCCGGGGAGCAGTACTTC. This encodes CASSVASSGAGEQYF.

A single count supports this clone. CDR3 protein: CASSLEGFSNQPQHF. As DNA, the CDR3 is TGTGCCAGCAGCCTAGAGGGATTTAGCAATCAGCCCCAGCATTTT. This rearrangement joins TRBV9 to TRBJ1-5; D not resolved. The V end lost 4 bases, the J end lost 0 bases, and 11 bases lay between the germline ends. There are 15 residues in the CDR3. Germline CDR1 is SGDLS and CDR2 is YYNGEE.

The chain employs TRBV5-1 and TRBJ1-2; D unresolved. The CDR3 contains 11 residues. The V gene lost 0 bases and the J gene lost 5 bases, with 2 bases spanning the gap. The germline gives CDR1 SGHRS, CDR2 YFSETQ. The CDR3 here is CASSLGYGYTF. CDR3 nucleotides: TGCGCCAGCAGCTTGGGGTATGGCTACACCTTC. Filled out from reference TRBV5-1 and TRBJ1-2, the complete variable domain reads KAGVTQTPRYLIKTRGQQVTLSCSPISGHRSVSWYQQTPGQGLQFLFEYFSETQRNKGNFPGRFSGRQFSNSRSEMNVSTLELGDSALYLCASSLGYGYTFGSGTRLTVV.

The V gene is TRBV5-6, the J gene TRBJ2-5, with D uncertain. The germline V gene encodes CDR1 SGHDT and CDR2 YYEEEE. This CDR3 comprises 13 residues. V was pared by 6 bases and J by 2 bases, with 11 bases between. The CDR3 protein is CASTATVQETQYF. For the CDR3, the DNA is TGTGCCAGCACCGCGACGGTACAAGAGACCCAGTACTTC.

CDR3 protein: CASSIFSRVDNQPQHF. Written as DNA, the CDR3 is TGTGCCAGTAGTATATTTTCCAGGGTGGACAATCAGCCCCAGCATTTT. The chain joins TRBV19 to TRBJ1-5; TRBD1 is a possible D gene (5 bases). The CDR3 runs to 16 residues. Germline CDR1 is LNHDA and CDR2 is SQIVND (reference sequence). Trimming took 2 bases from V and 3 from J, leaving 14 bases between them.